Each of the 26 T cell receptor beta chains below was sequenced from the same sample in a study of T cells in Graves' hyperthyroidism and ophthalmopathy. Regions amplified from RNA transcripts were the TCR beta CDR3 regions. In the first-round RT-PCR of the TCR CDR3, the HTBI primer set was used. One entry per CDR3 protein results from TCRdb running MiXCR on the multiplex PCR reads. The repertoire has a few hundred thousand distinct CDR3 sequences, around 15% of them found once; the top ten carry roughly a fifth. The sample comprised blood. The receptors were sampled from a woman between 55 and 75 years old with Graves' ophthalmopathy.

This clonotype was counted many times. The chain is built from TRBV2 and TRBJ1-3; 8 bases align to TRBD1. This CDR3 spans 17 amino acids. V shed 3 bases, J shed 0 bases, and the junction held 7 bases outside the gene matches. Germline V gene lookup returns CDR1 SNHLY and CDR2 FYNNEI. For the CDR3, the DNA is TGTGCCAGCAGTGATAGTCTACAGGGGGTCTCTGGAAACACCATATATTTT. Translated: CASSDSLQGVSGNTIYF.

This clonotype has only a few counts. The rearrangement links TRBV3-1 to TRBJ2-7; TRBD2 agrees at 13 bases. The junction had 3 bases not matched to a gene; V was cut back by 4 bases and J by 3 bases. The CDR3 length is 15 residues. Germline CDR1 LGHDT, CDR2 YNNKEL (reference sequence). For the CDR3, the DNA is TGTGCCAGCAGCCCGACTAGCGGGAGGAACTACGAGCAGTACTTC. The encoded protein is CASSPTSGRNYEQYF.

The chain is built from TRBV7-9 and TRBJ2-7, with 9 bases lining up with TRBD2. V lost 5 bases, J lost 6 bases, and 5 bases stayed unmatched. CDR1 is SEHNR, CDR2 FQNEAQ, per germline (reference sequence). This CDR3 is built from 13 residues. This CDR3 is CASSPGLASEQYF. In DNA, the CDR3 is TGTGCCAGCAGCCCGGGACTAGCTTCCGAGCAGTACTTC.

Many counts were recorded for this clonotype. CDR3 residues: CASSSSGSIGEQFF. CDR3 DNA sequence: TGTGCCAGCAGCTCTAGCGGGAGTATCGGTGAGCAGTTCTTC. This sequence joins TRBV11-2 and TRBJ2-1; 10 nucleotides match TRBD2. Germline V gene lookup returns CDR1 SGHAT and CDR2 FQNNGV. Unmatched junction bases numbered 6, after V lost 4 bases and J lost 9 bases. The CDR3 totals 14 residues.

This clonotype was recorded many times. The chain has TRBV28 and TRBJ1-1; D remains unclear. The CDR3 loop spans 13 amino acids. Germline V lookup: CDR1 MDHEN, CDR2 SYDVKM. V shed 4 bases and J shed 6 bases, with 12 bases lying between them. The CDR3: CASSSGLQPEAFF. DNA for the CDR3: TGTGCCAGCAGTTCGGGGTTACAGCCTGAAGCTTTCTTT.

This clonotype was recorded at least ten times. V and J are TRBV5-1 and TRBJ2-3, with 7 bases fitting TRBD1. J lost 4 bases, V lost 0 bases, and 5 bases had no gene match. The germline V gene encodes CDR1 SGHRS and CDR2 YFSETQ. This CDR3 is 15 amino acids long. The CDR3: CASSLEGANADTQYF. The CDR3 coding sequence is TGCGCCAGCAGCTTGGAGGGGGCAAACGCAGATACGCAGTATTTT.

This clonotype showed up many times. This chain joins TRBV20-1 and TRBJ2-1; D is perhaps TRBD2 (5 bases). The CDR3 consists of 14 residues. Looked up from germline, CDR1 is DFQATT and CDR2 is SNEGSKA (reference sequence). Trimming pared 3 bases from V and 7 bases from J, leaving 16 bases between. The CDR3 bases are TGCAGTGCTAGTCCTAGCCTTCTCCGGAATGAGCAGTTCTTC. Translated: CSASPSLLRNEQFF.

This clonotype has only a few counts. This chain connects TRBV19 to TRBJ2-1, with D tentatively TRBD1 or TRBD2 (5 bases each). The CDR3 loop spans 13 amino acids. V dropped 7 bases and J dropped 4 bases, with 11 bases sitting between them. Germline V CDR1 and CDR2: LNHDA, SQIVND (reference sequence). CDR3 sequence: CASMGRAYNEQFF. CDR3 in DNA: TGTGCCAGTATGGGGCGGGCGTACAATGAGCAGTTCTTC.

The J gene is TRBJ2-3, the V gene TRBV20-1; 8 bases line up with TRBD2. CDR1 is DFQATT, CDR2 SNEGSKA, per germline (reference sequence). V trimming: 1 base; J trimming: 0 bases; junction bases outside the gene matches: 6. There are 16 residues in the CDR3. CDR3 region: CSARATGRASTDTQYF. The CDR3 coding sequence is TGCAGTGCTAGAGCTACCGGGAGGGCTAGCACAGATACGCAGTATTTT.

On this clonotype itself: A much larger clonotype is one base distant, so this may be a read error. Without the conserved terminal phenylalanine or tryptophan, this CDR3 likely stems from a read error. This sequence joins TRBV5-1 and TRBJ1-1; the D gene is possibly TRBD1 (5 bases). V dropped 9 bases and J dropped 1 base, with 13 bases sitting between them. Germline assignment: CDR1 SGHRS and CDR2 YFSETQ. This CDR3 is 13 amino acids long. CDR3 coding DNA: TGCGCCACCCGGATAGGGACGAACACTGAAGCTTTCCTT. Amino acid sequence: CATRIGTNTEAFL.

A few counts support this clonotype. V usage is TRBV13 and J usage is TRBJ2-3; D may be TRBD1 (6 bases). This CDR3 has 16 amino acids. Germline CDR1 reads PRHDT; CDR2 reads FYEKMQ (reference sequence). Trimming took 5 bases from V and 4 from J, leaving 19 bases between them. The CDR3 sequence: CASSPGERGPPDTQYF. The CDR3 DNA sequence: TGTGCCAGCAGCCCAGGGGAGAGAGGTCCGCCAGATACGCAGTATTTT.

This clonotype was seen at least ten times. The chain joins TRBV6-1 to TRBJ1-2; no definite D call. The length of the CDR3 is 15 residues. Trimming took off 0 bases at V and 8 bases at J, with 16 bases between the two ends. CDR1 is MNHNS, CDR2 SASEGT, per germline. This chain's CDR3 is CASSEAHSYRGGYTF. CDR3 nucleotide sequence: TGTGCCAGCAGTGAAGCCCATTCCTACCGAGGCGGCTACACCTTC.

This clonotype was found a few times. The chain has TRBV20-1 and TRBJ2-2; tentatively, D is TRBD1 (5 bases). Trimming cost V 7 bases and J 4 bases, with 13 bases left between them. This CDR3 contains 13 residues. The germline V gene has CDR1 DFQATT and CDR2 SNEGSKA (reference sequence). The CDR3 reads CSVTTEATGELFF. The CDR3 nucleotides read TGCAGTGTAACGACAGAGGCCACCGGGGAGCTGTTTTTT.

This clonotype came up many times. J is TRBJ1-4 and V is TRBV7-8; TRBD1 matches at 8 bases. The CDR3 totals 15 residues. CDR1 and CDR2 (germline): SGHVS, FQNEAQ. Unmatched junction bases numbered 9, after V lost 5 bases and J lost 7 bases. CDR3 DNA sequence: TGTGCCAGCAGCCTCGGACAGGGATTTGTTGAAAAACTGTTTTTT. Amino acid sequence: CASSLGQGFVEKLFF.

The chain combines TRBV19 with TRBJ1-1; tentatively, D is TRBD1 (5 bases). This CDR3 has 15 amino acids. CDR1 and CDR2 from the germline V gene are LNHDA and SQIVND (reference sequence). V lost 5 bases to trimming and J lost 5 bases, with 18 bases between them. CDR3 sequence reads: CASSLLDRKETEAFF. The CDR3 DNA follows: TGTGCCAGTAGTCTCTTAGACAGAAAGGAAACTGAAGCTTTCTTT.

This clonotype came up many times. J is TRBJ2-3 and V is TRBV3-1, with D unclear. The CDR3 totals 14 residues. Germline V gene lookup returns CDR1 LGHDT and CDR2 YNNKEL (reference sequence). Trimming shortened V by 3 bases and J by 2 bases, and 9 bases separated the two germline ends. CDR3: CASSHGYPTDTQYF. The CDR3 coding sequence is TGTGCCAGCAGCCACGGCTATCCCACAGATACGCAGTATTTT.

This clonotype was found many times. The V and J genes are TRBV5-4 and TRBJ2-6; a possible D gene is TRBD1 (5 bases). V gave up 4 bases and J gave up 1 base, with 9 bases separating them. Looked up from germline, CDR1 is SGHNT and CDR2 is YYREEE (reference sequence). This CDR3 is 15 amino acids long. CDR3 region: CASSGQGSGANVLTF. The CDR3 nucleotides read TGTGCCAGCAGCGGCCAGGGATCTGGGGCCAACGTCCTGACTTTC.

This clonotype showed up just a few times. CDR3 sequence reads: CATSDPRWGEATQYF. CDR3 coding DNA: TGTGCCACCAGTGACCCTAGGTGGGGCGAGGCGACCCAGTACTTC. This chain links TRBV24-1 with TRBJ2-5; possibly TRBD1 for D (5 bases). The germline CDR1 and CDR2 sequences are KGHDR and SFDVKD. CDR3 size: 15 residues. Trimming cost V 4 bases and J 7 bases, with 18 bases left between them.

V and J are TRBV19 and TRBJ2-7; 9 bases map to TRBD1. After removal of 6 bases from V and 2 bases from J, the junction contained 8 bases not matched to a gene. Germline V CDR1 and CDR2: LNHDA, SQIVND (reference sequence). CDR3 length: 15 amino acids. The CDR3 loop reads CASSPGTGRTYEQYF. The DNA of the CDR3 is TGTGCCAGTAGCCCAGGGACAGGGAGGACCTACGAGCAGTACTTC.

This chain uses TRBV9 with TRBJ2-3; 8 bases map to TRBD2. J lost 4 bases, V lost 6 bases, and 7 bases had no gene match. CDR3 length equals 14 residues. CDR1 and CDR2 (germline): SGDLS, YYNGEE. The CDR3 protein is CASTTGRVADTQYF. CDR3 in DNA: TGTGCCAGCACTACCGGGAGGGTCGCAGATACGCAGTATTTT.

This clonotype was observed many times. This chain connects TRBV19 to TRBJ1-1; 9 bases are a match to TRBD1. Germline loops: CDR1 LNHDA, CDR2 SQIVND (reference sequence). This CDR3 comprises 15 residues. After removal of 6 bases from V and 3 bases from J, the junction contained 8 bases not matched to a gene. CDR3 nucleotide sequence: TGTGCCAGTAGGCCACAGGGGGCAAGGGACACTGAAGCTTTCTTT. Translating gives CASRPQGARDTEAFF.

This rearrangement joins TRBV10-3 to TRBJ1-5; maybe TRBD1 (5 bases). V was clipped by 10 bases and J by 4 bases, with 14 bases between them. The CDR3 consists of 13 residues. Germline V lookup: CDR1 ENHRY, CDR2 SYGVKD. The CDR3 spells CATRGGENQPQHF. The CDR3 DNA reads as TGTGCCACCCGGGGGGGGGAGAATCAGCCCCAGCATTTT.

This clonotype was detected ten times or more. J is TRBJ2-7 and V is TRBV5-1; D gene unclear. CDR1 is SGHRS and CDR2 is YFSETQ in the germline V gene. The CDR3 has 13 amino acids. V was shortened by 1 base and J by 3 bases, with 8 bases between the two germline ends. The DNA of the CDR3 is TGCGCCAGCAGCTTGAACGGAATCTACGAGCAGTACTTC. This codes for CASSLNGIYEQYF.

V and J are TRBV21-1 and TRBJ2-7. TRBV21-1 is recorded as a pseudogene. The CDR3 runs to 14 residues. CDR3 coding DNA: TGTGCCAGCAGCACGCGTCAGGGCTCCTACGAGCAGTACTTC. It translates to CASSTRQGSYEQYF.

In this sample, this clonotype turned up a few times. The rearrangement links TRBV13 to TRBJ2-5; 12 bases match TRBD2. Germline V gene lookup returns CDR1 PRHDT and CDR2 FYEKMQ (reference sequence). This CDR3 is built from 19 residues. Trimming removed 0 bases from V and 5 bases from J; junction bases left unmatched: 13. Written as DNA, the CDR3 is TGTGCCAGCAGCTTAGGTTTACCGGGACTAGCGGGTCCTGGGGAGACCCAGTACTTC. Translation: CASSLGLPGLAGPGETQYF.

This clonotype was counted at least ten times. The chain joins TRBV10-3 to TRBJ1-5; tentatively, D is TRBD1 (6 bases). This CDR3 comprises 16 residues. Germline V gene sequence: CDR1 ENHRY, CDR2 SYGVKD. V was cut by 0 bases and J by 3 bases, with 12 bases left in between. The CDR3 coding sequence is TGTGCCATCAGTGAGTCGATGACAGGCCCCAATCAGCCCCAGCATTTT. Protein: CAISESMTGPNQPQHF.